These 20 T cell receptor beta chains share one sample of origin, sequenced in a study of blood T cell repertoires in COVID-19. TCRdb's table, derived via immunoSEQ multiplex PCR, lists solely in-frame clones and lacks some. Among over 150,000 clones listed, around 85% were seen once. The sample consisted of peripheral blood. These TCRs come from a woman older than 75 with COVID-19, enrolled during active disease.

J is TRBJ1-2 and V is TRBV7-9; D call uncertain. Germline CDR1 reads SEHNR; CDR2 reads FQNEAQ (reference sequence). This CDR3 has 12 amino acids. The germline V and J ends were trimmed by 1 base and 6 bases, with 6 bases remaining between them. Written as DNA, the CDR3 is TGTGCCAGCAGCTTAGGCGGGGATGGCTACACCTTC. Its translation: CASSLGGDGYTF.

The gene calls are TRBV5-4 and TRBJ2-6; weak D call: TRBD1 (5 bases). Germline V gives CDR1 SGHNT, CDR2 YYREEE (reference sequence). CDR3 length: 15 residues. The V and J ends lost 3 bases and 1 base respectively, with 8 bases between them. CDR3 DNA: TGTGCCAGCAGCTCACAGGTGTCTGGGGCCAACGTCCTGACTTTC. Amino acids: CASSSQVSGANVLTF.

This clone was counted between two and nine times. The CDR3 reads CATQGGANYGYTF. For the CDR3, the DNA is TGTGCCACCCAAGGGGGCGCGAACTATGGCTACACCTTC. The J gene is TRBJ1-2, the V gene TRBV12-3 or TRBV12-4, with 7 positions matching TRBD1. This CDR3 is built from 13 residues. V lost 10 bases, J lost 2 bases, and 7 bases stayed unmatched.

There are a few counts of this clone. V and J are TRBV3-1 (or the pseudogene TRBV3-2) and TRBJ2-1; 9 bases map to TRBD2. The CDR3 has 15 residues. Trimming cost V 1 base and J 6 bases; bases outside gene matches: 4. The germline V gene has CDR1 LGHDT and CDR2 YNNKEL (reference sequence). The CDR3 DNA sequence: TGTGCCAGCAGCCAAGCCGCGGGGGGGGTCAATGAGCAGTTCTTC. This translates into CASSQAAGGVNEQFF.

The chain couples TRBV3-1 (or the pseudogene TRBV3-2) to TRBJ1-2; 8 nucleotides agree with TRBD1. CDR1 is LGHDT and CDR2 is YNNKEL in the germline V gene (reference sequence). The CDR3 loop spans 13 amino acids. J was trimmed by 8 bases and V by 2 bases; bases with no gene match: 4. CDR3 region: CASSQTDRGGYTF. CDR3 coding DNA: TGTGCCAGCAGCCAAACTGACAGGGGCGGCTACACCTTC.

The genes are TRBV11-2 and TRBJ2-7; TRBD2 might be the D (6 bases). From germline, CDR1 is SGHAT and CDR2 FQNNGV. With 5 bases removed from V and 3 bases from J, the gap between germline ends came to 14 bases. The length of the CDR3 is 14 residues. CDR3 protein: CASSLMRGFYEQYF. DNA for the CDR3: TGTGCCAGCAGCCTCATGCGGGGATTCTACGAGCAGTACTTC.

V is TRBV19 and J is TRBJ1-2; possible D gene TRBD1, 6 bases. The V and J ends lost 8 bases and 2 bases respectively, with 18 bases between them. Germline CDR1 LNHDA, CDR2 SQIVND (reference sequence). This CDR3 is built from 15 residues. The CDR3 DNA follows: TGTGCCAGTCATGTGGGGGCTGAACTGAACTATGGCTACACCTTC. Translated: CASHVGAELNYGYTF. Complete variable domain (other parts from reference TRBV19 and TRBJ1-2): DGGITQSPKYLFRKEGQNVTLSCEQNLNHDAMYWYRQDPGQGLRLIYYSQIVNDFQKGDIAEGYSVSREKKESFPLTVTSAQKNPTAFYLCASHVGAELNYGYTFGSGTRLTVV.

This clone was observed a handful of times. The CDR3 reads CASSEGHLSVQPQHF. DNA for the CDR3: TGTGCCAGCAGTGAGGGACACCTTTCGGTGCAGCCCCAGCATTTT. The J gene is TRBJ1-5, the V gene TRBV2; tentatively, D is TRBD1 (6 bases). The length of the CDR3 is 15 residues. V lost 3 bases and J lost 7, with 16 bases in between. The germline V gene has CDR1 SNHLY and CDR2 FYNNEI.

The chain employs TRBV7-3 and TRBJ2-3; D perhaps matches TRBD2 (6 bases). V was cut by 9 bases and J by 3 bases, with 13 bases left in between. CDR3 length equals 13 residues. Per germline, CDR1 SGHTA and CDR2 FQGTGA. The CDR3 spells CASNLAGTDTQYF. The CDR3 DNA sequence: TGTGCCAGTAACCTCGCGGGGACAGATACGCAGTATTTT.

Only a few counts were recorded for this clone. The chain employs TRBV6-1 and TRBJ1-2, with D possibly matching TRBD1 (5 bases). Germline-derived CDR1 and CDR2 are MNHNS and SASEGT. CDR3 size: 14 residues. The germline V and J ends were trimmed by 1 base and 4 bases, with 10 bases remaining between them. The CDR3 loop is CASSEGGEIYGYTF. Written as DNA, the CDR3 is TGTGCCAGCAGTGAAGGGGGGGAAATCTATGGCTACACCTTC.

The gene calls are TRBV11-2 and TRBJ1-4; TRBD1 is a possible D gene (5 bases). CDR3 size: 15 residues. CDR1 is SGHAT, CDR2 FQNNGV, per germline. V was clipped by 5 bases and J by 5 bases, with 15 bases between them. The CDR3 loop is CASSVSGKRNEKLFF. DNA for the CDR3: TGTGCCAGCAGCGTATCAGGGAAGAGGAATGAAAAACTGTTTTTT.

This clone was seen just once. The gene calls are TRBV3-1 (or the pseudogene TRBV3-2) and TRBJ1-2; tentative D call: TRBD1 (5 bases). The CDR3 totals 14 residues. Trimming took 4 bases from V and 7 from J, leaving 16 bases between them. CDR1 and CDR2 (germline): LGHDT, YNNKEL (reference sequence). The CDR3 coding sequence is TGTGCCAGCAGCCCAAGAGGGGAGGAGGGTGGCTACACCTTC. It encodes CASSPRGEEGGYTF.

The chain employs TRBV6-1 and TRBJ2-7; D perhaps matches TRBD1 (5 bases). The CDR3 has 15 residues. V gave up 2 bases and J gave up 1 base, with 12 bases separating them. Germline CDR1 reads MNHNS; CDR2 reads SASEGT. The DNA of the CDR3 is TGTGCCAGCAGTGAACGTGGGGCAGGGTCCTACGAGCAGTACTTC. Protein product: CASSERGAGSYEQYF.

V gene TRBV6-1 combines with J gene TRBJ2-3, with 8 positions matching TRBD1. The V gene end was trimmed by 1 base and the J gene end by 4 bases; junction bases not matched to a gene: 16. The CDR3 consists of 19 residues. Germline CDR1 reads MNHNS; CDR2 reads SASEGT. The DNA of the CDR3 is TGTGCCAGCAGTGAAGGAGGGGGCAGGGGGCCCTTTTTGGCAGATACGCAGTATTTT. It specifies CASSEGGGRGPFLADTQYF.

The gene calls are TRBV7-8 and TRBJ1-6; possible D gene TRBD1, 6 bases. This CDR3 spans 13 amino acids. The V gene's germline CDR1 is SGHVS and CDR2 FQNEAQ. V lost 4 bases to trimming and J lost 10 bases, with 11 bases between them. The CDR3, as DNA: TGTGCCAGCAGCTGGGACAATGTCTCACCCCTCCACTTT. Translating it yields CASSWDNVSPLHF.

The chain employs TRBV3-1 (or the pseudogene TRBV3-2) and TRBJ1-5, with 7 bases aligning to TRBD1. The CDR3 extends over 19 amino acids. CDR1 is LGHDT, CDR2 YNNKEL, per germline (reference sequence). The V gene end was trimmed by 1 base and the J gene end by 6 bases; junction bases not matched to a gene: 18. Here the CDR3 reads CASSQGSNNNGTVLQPQHF. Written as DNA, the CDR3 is TGTGCCAGCAGCCAAGGGTCAAATAACAATGGGACAGTCCTTCAGCCCCAGCATTTT.

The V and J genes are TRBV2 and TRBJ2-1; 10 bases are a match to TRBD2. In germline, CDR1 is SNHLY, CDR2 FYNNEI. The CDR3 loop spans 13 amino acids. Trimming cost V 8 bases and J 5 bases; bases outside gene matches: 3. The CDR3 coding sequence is TGTGCCAGCCGGGGACTAGCGAACAATGAGCAGTTCTTC. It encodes CASRGLANNEQFF.

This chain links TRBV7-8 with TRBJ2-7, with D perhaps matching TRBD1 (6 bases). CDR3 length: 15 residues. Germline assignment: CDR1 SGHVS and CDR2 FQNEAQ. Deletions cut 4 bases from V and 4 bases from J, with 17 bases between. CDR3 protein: CASSSRVQGKYEQYF. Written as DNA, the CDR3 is TGTGCCAGCAGCTCTAGGGTCCAGGGGAAGTACGAGCAGTACTTC.

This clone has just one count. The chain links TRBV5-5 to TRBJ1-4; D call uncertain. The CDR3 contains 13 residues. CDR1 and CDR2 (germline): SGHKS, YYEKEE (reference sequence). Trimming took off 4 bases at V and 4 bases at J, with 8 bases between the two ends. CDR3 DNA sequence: TGTGCCAGCAGCCCTGTGAGTAATGAAAAACTGTTTTTT. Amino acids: CASSPVSNEKLFF.

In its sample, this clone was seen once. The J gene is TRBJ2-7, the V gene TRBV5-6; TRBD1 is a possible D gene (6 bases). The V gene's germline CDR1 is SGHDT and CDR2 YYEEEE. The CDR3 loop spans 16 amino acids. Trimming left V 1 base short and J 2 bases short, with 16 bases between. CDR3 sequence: CASSLSRSGQTYEQYF. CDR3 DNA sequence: TGTGCCAGCAGCTTGTCCCGATCGGGACAAACCTACGAGCAGTACTTC. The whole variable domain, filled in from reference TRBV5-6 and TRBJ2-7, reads DAGVTQSPTHLIKTRGQQVTLRCSPKSGHDTVSWYQQALGQGPQFIFQYYEEEERQRGNFPDRFSGHQFPNYSSELNVNALLLGDSALYLCASSLSRSGQTYEQYFGPGTRLTVT.